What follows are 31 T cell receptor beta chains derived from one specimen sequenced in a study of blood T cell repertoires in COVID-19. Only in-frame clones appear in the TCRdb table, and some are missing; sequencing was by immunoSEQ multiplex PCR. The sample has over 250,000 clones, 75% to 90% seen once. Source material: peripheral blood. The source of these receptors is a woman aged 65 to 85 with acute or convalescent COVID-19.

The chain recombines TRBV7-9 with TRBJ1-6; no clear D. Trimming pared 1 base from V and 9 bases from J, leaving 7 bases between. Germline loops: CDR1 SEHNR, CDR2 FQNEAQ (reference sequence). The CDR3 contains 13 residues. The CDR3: CASSLGVISPLHF. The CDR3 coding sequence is TGTGCCAGCAGCTTAGGAGTTATTTCACCCCTCCACTTT.

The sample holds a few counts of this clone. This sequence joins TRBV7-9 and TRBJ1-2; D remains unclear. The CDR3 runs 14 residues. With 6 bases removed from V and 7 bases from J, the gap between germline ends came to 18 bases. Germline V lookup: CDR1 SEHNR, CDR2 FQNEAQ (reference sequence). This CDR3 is CASSLNGVEGGYTF. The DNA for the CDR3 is TGTGCCAGCAGTTTAAACGGGGTAGAAGGTGGCTACACCTTC. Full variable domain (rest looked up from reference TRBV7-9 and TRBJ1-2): DTGVSQNPRHKITKRGQNVTFRCDPISEHNRLYWYRQTLGQGPEFLTYFQNEAQLEKSRLLSDRFSAERPKGSFSTLEIQRTEQGDSAMYLCASSLNGVEGGYTFGSGTRLTVV.

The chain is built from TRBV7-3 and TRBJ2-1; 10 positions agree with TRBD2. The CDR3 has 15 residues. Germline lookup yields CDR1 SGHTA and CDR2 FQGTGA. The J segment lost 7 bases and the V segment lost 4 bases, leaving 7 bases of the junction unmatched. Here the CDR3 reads CASSSTGLAINEQFF. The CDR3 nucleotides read TGTGCCAGCAGCTCTACGGGACTAGCGATAAATGAGCAGTTCTTC.

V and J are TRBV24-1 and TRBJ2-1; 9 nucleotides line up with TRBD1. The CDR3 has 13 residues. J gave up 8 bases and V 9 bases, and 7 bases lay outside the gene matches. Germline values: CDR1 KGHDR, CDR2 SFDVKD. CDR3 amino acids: CATSGTGRDEQFF. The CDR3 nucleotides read TGTGCCACCTCCGGGACAGGGCGCGATGAGCAGTTCTTC.

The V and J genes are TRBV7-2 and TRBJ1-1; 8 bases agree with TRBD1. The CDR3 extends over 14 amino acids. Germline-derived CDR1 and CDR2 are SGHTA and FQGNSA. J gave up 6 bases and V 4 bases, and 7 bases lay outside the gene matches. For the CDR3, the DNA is TGTGCCAGCAGCTCACAGGGGGGTAGATCTGAAGCTTTCTTT. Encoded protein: CASSSQGGRSEAFF.

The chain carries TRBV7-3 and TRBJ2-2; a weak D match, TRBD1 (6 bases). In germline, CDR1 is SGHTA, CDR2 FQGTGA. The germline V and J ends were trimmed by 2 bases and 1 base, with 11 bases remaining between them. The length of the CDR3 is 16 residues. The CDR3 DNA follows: TGTGCCAGCAGCTTACAGGGACATATGAACACCGGGGAGCTGTTTTTT. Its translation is CASSLQGHMNTGELFF.

The chain's CDR3 is CASSDLDRQVNTEAFF. In DNA form, the CDR3 reads TGTGCCAGCAGCGACCTAGACAGACAGGTGAACACTGAAGCTTTCTTT. The J gene is TRBJ1-1, the V gene TRBV9; weak D call: TRBD1 (6 bases). V was trimmed by 3 bases and J by 0 bases, leaving 15 bases between them. This CDR3 spans 16 amino acids. CDR1 and CDR2 (germline): SGDLS, YYNGEE.

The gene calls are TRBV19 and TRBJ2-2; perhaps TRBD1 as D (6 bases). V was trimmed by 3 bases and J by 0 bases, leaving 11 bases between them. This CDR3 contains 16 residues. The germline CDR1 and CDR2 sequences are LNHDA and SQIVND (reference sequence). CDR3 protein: CASSIHGQSNTGELFF. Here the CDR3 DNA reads TGTGCCAGTAGTATCCATGGACAGTCGAACACCGGGGAGCTGTTTTTT.

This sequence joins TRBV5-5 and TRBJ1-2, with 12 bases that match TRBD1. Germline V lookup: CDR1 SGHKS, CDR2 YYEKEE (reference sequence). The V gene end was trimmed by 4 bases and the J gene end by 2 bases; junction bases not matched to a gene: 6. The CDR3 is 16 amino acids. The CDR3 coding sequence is TGTGCCAGCAGCCTTACCGGGACAGGGGGCAACTATGGCTACACCTTC. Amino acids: CASSLTGTGGNYGYTF.

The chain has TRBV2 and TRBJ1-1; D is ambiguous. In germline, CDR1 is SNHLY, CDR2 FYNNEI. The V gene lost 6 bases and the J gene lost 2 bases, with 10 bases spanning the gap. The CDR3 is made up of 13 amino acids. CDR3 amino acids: CASSRQANTEAFF. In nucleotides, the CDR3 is TGTGCCAGCAGCCGACAAGCCAACACTGAAGCTTTCTTT.

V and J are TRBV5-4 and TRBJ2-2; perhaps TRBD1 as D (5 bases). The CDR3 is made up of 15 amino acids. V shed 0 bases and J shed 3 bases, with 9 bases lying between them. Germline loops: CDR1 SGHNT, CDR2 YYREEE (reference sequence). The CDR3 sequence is CASSLAGIDTGELFF. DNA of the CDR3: TGTGCCAGCAGCTTGGCAGGGATAGACACCGGGGAGCTGTTTTTT. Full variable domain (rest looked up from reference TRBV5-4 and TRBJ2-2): ETGVTQSPTHLIKTRGQQVTLRCSSQSGHNTVSWYQQALGQGPQFIFQYYREEENGRGNFPPRFSGLQFPNYSSELNVNALELDDSALYLCASSLAGIDTGELFFGEGSRLTVL.

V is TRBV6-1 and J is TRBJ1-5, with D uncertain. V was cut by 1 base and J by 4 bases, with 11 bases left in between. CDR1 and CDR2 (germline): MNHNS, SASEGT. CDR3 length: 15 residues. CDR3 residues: CASSEDRRGNQPQHF. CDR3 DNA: TGTGCCAGCAGTGAAGATCGCAGAGGGAATCAGCCCCAGCATTTT.

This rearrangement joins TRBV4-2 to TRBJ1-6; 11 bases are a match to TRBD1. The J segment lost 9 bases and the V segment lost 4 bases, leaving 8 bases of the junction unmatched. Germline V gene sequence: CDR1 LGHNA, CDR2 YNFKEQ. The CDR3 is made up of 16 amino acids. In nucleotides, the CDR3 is TGTGCCAGCAGCCCCTTGCCGGGACAGGGGGTTTCACCCCTCCACTTT. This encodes CASSPLPGQGVSPLHF.

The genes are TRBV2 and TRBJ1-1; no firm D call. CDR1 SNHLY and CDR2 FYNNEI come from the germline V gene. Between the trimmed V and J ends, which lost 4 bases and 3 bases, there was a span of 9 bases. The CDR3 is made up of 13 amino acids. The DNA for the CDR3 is TGTGCCAGCAGTGTCGACGGGGACACTGAAGCTTTCTTT. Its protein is CASSVDGDTEAFF.

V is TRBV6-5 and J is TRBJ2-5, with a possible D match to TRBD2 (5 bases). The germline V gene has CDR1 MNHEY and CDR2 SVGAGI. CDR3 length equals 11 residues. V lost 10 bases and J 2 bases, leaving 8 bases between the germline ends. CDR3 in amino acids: CATRRQETQYF. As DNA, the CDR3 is TGTGCCACCCGGAGGCAAGAGACCCAGTACTTC.

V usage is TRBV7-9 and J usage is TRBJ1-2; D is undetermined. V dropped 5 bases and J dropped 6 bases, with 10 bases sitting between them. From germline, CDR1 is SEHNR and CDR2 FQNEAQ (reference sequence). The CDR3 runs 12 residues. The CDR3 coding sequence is TGTGCCAGCAGCCGAGACACCCATGGCTACACCTTC. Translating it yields CASSRDTHGYTF.

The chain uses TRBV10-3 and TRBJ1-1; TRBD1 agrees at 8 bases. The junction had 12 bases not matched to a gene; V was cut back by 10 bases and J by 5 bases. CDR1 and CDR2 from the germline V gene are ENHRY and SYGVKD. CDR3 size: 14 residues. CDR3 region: CATTPQGAKTEAFF. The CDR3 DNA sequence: TGTGCCACCACCCCCCAGGGGGCGAAGACTGAAGCTTTCTTT.

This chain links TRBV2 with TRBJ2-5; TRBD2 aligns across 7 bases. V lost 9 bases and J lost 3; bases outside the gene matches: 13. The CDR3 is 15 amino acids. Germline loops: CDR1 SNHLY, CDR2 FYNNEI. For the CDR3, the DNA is TGTGCCAGTCAGGGTCGGGGAGGGATAAAAGAGACCCAGTACTTC. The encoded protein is CASQGRGGIKETQYF.

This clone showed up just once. Here the CDR3 DNA reads TGCGCCAGCAGCCAAGGATACAGCGGGGGGGGCCAAGAGACCCAGTACTTC. Residues: CASSQGYSGGGQETQYF. The chain links TRBV4-1 to TRBJ2-5; 10 bases agree with TRBD2. Germline V CDR1 and CDR2: MGHRA, YSYEKL. CDR3 size: 17 residues. With V trimmed by 1 base and J by 1 base, 6 bases remained unmatched.

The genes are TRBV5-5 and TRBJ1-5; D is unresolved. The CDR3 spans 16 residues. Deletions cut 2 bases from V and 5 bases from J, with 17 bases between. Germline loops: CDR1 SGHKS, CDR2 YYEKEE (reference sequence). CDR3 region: CASSFGNDRGYQPQHF. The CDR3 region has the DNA TGTGCCAGCAGCTTTGGTAATGACCGGGGATATCAGCCCCAGCATTTT.

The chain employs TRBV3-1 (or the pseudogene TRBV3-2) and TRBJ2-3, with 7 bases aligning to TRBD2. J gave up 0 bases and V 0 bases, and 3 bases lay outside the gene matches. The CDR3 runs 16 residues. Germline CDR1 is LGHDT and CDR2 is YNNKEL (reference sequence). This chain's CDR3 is CASSQDMGGSTDTQYF. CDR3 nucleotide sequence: TGTGCCAGCAGCCAAGACATGGGGGGGAGCACAGATACGCAGTATTTT.

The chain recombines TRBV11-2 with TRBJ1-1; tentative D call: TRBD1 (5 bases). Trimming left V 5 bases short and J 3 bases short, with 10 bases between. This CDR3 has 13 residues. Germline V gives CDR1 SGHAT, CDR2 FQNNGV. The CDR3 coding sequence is TGTGCCAGCAGCAACAGGAGGGACACTGAAGCTTTCTTT. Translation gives CASSNRRDTEAFF. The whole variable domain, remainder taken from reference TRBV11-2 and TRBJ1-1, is EAGVAQSPRYKIIEKRQSVAFWCNPISGHATLYWYQQILGQGPKLLIQFQNNGVVDDSQLPKDRFSAERLKGVDSTLKIQPAKLEDSAVYLCASSNRRDTEAFFGQGTRLTVV.

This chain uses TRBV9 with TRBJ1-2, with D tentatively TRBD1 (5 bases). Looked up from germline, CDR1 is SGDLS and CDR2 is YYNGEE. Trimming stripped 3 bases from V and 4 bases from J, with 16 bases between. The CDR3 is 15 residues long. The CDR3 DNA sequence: TGTGCCAGCAGCGCCCTTCGACGTAGGGGCTATGGCTACACCTTC. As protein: CASSALRRRGYGYTF.

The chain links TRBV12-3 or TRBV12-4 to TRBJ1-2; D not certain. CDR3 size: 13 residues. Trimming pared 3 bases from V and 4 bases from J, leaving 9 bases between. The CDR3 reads CASSLARSYGYTF. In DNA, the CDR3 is TGTGCCAGCAGTTTGGCACGGAGCTATGGCTACACCTTC.

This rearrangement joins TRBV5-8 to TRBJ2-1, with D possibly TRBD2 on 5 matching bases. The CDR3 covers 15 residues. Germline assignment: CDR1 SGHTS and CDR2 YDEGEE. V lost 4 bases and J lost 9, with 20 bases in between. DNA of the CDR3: TGTGCCAGCAGCCTCCTTTTTGGACTGGGTACTGAGCAGTTCTTC. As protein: CASSLLFGLGTEQFF.

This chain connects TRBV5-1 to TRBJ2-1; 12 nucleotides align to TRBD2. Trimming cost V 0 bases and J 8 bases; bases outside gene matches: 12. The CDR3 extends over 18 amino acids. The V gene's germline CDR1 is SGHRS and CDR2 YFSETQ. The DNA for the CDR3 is TGCGCCAGCAGCTTGGAACCCCCTACTAGCGGGGGGAAGCATGAGCAGTTCTTC. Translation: CASSLEPPTSGGKHEQFF.

For the CDR3, the DNA is TGTGCCAGCAGCGAAGCTAGCGGGGGTGTTCCCGGGGAGCTGTTTTTT. This codes for CASSEASGGVPGELFF. The chain is built from TRBV9 and TRBJ2-2, with 10 bases identical to TRBD2. The CDR3 spans 16 residues. J was trimmed by 6 bases and V by 3 bases; bases with no gene match: 8. Germline-derived CDR1 and CDR2 are SGDLS and YYNGEE.

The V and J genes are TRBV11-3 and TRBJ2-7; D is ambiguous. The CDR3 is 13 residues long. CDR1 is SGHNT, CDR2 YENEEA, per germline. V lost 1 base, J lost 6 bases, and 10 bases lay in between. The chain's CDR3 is CASSLVEAGEQYF. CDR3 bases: TGTGCCAGCAGCTTAGTAGAGGCCGGCGAGCAGTACTTC.

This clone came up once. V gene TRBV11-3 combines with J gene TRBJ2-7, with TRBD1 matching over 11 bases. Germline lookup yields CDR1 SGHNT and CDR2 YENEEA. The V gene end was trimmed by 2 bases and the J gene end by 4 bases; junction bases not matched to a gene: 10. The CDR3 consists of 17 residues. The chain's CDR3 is CASSLPLWDRGDYEQYF. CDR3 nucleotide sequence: TGTGCCAGCAGCTTACCCCTTTGGGACAGGGGGGATTACGAGCAGTACTTC.

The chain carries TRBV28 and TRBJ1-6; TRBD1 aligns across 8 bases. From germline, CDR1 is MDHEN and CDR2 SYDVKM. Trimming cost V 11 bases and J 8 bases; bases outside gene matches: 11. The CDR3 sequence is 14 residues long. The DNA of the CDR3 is TGTGCCTCAAGAGAGGGACAGGCCTATTCACCCCTCCACTTT. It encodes CASREGQAYSPLHF. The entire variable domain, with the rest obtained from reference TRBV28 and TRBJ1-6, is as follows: DVKVTQSSRYLVKRTGEKVFLECVQDMDHENMFWYRQDPGLGLRLIYFSYDVKMKEKGDIPEGYSVSREKKERFSLILESASTNQTSMYLCASREGQAYSPLHFGNGTRLTVT.

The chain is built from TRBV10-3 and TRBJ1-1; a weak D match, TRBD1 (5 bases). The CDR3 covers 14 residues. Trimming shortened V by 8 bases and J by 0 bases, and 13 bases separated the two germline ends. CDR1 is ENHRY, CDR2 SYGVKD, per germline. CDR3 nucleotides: TGTGCCATCCGTCCGGACAACCTGAACACTGAAGCTTTCTTT. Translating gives CAIRPDNLNTEAFF.